The 11 T cell receptor beta chains given below trace back to one sample, sequenced in a study of somatic mutations in cytotoxic T cells in rheumatoid arthritis. Libraries were prepared by immunoSEQ multiplex PCR; TCRdb keeps only in-frame clonotypes and omits some of them. The table records 23,000 or so clones, 70% to 90% of them present only once. The sequencing input was CD8+ T cells sorted from blood. All receptors come from an adult with rheumatoid arthritis.

The gene calls are TRBV15 and TRBJ2-3, with 9 bases aligning to TRBD2. Germline CDR1 reads LNHNV; CDR2 reads YYDKDF (reference sequence). The junction had 4 bases not matched to a gene; V was cut back by 1 base and J by 5 bases. The CDR3 is made up of 15 amino acids. The CDR3 DNA reads TGTGCCACCAGCAGAGTGCGGGGGGGCGGAGATACGCAGTATTTT. Encoded protein: CATSRVRGGGDTQYF.

This clone was counted only a few times. A junction end diverges from the germline sequence, so it may reflect a read error. J is TRBJ1-1 and V is TRBV27; D might be TRBD1 (5 bases). The CDR3 has 9 residues. Germline values: CDR1 MNHEY, CDR2 SMNVEV (reference sequence). The CDR3 DNA reads as TGTGCCAGCAGGAGGGACGGTGTCTTC. This sequence encodes CASRRDGVF.

The J gene is TRBJ1-1, the V gene TRBV4-2; D gene uncertain. The ends were cut back, 0 bases at V and 8 bases at J, with 10 bases in the middle. From germline, CDR1 is LGHNA and CDR2 YNFKEQ. The CDR3 spans 13 residues. Here the CDR3 DNA reads TGTGCCAGCAGCCAAGATACATGGTCGGAAGCTTTCTTT. Amino acids: CASSQDTWSEAFF.

This clone was seen once. The rearrangement links TRBV18 to TRBJ1-2, with D possibly being TRBD1 (5 bases). Trimming stripped 4 bases from V and 7 bases from J, with 19 bases between. Germline CDR1 and CDR2: KGHSH and LQKENI. The CDR3 has 15 residues. This chain's CDR3 is CASSLGGAPSAGYTF. The CDR3 nucleotides are TGTGCCAGCTCACTAGGAGGGGCCCCCAGCGCTGGCTACACCTTC.

This chain connects TRBV29-1 to TRBJ1-1; D not resolved. The ends were cut back, 6 bases at V and 2 bases at J, with 4 bases in the middle. The V gene's germline CDR1 is SQVTM and CDR2 ANQGSEA. The CDR3 has 10 amino acids. The CDR3 loop reads CSVFNTEAFF. The CDR3 DNA follows: TGCAGCGTATTTAACACTGAAGCTTTCTTT.

The genes are TRBV27 and TRBJ2-1; D tentatively reads TRBD1 or TRBD2 (5 bases each). The germline V and J ends were trimmed by 6 bases and 6 bases, with 9 bases remaining between them. Germline V lookup: CDR1 MNHEY, CDR2 SMNVEV (reference sequence). The length of the CDR3 is 12 residues. CDR3 bases: TGTGCCAGCAGACTTGGGGGCAATGAGCAGTTCTTC. This gives the protein CASRLGGNEQFF.

This clone was counted once. The chain couples TRBV4-1 to TRBJ2-7, with 9 bases identical to TRBD2. Per the germline V gene, CDR1 is MGHRA and CDR2 is YSYEKL. V was clipped by 3 bases and J by 3 bases; unmatched bases: 12. CDR3 length equals 17 residues. CDR3 residues: CASSHSSAGLASYEQYF. For the CDR3, the DNA is TGCGCCAGCAGCCACTCATCGGCCGGACTAGCGAGCTACGAGCAGTACTTC.

The rearrangement joins TRBV6-5 to TRBJ1-2, with D perhaps matching TRBD1 (6 bases). V lost 7 bases and J 4 bases, leaving 13 bases between the germline ends. The CDR3 spans 13 residues. Germline CDR1 MNHEY, CDR2 SVGAGI. The CDR3 loop is CASMGGHGYGYTF. In DNA form, the CDR3 reads TGTGCCAGCATGGGGGGGCATGGCTATGGCTACACCTTC.

The chain is built from TRBV19 and TRBJ2-1, with unresolved D. Germline values: CDR1 LNHDA, CDR2 SQIVND (reference sequence). The CDR3 sequence is 11 residues long. Between the trimmed V and J ends, which lost 0 bases and 10 bases, there was a span of 4 bases. The CDR3 sequence: CASSIDREQFF. As DNA, the CDR3 is TGTGCCAGTAGTATAGACAGGGAGCAGTTCTTC.

This chain connects TRBV7-9 to TRBJ2-1, with 10 bases matching TRBD1. The CDR3 is 16 residues long. Germline loops: CDR1 SEHNR, CDR2 FQNEAQ (reference sequence). The J segment lost 7 bases and the V segment lost 2 bases, leaving 8 bases of the junction unmatched. CDR3 sequence reads: CASSLSRDRGPNEQFF. For the CDR3, the DNA is TGTGCCAGCAGCTTATCTCGAGACAGGGGGCCTAATGAGCAGTTCTTC.

Here the CDR3 DNA reads TGTGCCAGCAGCCCAACAGAGGGCGGGATCTACGAGCAGTACTTC. Translation: CASSPTEGGIYEQYF. V gene TRBV7-9 combines with J gene TRBJ2-7, with TRBD2 as a possible D gene (6 bases). CDR1 is SEHNR and CDR2 is FQNEAQ in the germline V gene (reference sequence). This CDR3 spans 15 amino acids. V was shortened by 5 bases and J by 3 bases, with 17 bases between the two germline ends.